These T cell receptor beta chains were read from a single sample in a study of neurological immune-mediated disorders. MiXCR, run by TCRdb on the 5' RACE reads, gives a single entry per CDR3 protein. The table lists around 130,000 distinct CDR3 sequences, about 3.4% of them singletons, with over 1% in the top ten. The sequencing sample was made of PBMCs. These receptors all come from a woman in her twenties or thirties with multiple sclerosis. Both conserved end residues are part of each CDR3. A D gene is named only where the DNA matches it firmly. The size field is filled for only some rows; it gives once, few, many or a size class.

many,TRBD1,TRBV7-8,TRBJ2-1,CASSSGTELYNEQFF,TGTGCCAGCAGCTCAGGGACAGAACTATACAATGAGCAGTTCTTC
many,-,TRBV12-3/TRBV12-4,TRBJ2-1,CASSFLGPWNEQFF,TGTGCCAGCAGTTTCTTGGGACCGTGGAATGAGCAGTTCTTC
many,TRBD1,TRBV5-1,TRBJ2-7,CASSLGPGQSVVEQYF,TGCGCCAGCAGCTTGGGCCCGGGACAGTCGGTTGTTGAGCAGTACTTC
few,-,TRBV15,TRBJ2-7,CATSRVMGSLYEQYF,TGTGCCACCAGCAGAGTCATGGGCTCCCTCTACGAGCAGTACTTC
many,TRBD1,TRBV5-1,TRBJ2-5,CASSPRGQGTQETQYF,TGCGCCAGCAGCCCGAGGGGACAGGGGACCCAAGAGACCCAGTACTTC
many,TRBD2,TRBV20-1,TRBJ2-3,CSANSLAGSDTQYF,TGCAGTGCAAATTCACTAGCGGGATCAGATACGCAGTATTTT
many,-,TRBV5-6,TRBJ1-1,CASSLASVEAFF,TGTGCCAGCAGCTTGGCCTCAGTAGAAGCTTTCTTT
many,TRBD1,TRBV6-2/TRBV6-3,TRBJ1-1,CASTIITQGASPEAFF,TGTGCCAGCACGATAATCACACAGGGGGCAAGCCCTGAAGCTTTCTTT
many,-,TRBV28,TRBJ1-1,CASITGSLKAFF,TGTGCCAGCATCACAGGCTCGCTTAAGGCTTTCTTT
many,TRBD1,TRBV6-5,TRBJ1-2,CASSAGQHYGYTF,TGTGCCAGCAGTGCGGGACAGCACTATGGCTACACCTTC
many,-,TRBV6-2/TRBV6-3,TRBJ1-4,CASSYGRSSATNEKLFF,TGTGCCAGCAGTTACGGTCGCAGCTCTGCAACTAATGAAAAACTGTTTTTT
many,-,TRBV20-1,TRBJ2-1,CSRSQPGGNEQFF,TGCAGTCGGAGTCAACCCGGGGGCAATGAGCAGTTCTTC
many,-,TRBV7-2,TRBJ2-5,CASSLAGRETQYF,TGTGCCAGCAGCTTAGCGGGGCGAGAGACCCAGTACTTC
-,TRBD1,TRBV2,TRBJ2-7,CASSEAGQGLFEQYF,TGTGCCAGCAGTGAAGCGGGACAGGGGTTGTTCGAGCAGTACTTC
many,-,TRBV29-1,TRBJ2-7,CSVEEVYEQYF,TGCAGCGTTGAAGAGGTGTACGAGCAGTACTTC
-,-,TRBV18,TRBJ1-5,CASSPQTDNQPQHF,TGTGCCAGCTCACCACAGACGGATAATCAGCCCCAGCATTTT
many,TRBD1,TRBV6-5,TRBJ1-5,CASSYSQGEWPQHF,TGTGCCAGCAGTTACTCTCAGGGGGAGTGGCCCCAGCATTTT
many,-,TRBV6-1,TRBJ2-1,CASSEGGAGEQFF,TGTGCCAGCAGTGAAGGGGGGGCCGGTGAGCAGTTCTTC
many,TRBD2,TRBV6-2/TRBV6-3,TRBJ2-1,CASSYPARGRQEQFF,TGTGCCAGCAGTTACCCTGCTCGCGGGAGGCAGGAGCAGTTCTTC
many,TRBD1,TRBV27,TRBJ1-2,CASSLRPGQGLANYGYTF,TGTGCCAGCAGTCTCCGGCCGGGACAGGGTCTTGCTAACTATGGCTACACCTTC
many,TRBD1,TRBV20-1,TRBJ2-1,CSARGTGTGVGEQFF,TGCAGTGCTAGGGGAACCGGGACAGGGGTTGGTGAGCAGTTCTTC
many,TRBD2,TRBV12-3/TRBV12-4,TRBJ2-3,CASRQLAGGRDTQYF,TGTGCCAGCCGTCAACTAGCGGGGGGTAGAGATACGCAGTATTTT
many,-,TRBV15,TRBJ2-5,CATSRDRTGSGQETQYF,TGTGCCACCAGCAGAGATAGAACAGGGTCGGGGCAAGAGACCCAGTACTTC
many,TRBD2,TRBV7-2,TRBJ2-3,CASSLGVSGSIDTQYF,TGTGCCAGCAGCTTAGGGGTTAGCGGGAGTATAGATACGCAGTATTTT
many,TRBD1,TRBV4-1,TRBJ1-3,CASARGDRSSGNTIYF,TGCGCCAGCGCCAGAGGGGACAGGAGCTCTGGAAACACCATATATTTT
many,-,TRBV7-2,TRBJ1-2,CASSLTGEYGYTF,TGTGCCAGCAGCTTGACGGGAGAATATGGCTACACCTTC
many,-,TRBV5-6,TRBJ2-6,CASSHPTSPGANVLTF,TGTGCCAGCAGCCATCCGACATCACCTGGGGCCAACGTCCTGACTTTC
few,-,TRBV5-6,TRBJ1-5,CASSLRNGRRPQHF,TGTGCCAGCAGCTTGCGTAACGGTCGCCGGCCCCAGCATTTT
many,-,TRBV5-5,TRBJ1-1,CASSLAGNGDEAFF,TGTGCCAGCAGCTTGGCGGGTAATGGGGACGAAGCTTTCTTT
many,-,TRBV7-9,TRBJ2-3,CASSPRDGTDTQYF,TGTGCCAGCAGCCCCCGGGACGGCACAGATACGCAGTATTTT
many,-,TRBV5-4,TRBJ2-7,CASIRGVLYEQYF,TGTGCCAGCATTAGAGGGGTCCTCTACGAGCAGTACTTC
many,TRBD1,TRBV12-3/TRBV12-4,TRBJ1-1,CASSLAGGRVSEAFF,TGTGCCAGCAGTTTGGCAGGGGGGCGCGTCTCTGAAGCTTTCTTT
many,-,TRBV11-3,TRBJ2-1,CASSGRWGSEQFF,TGTGCCAGCAGCGGGAGGTGGGGCAGTGAGCAGTTCTTC
many,-,TRBV20-1,TRBJ2-7,CSASERVSYEQYF,TGCAGTGCTAGTGAGAGGGTCTCCTACGAGCAGTACTTC
many,-,TRBV7-7,TRBJ2-5,CASAASGFLGTQYF,TGTGCCAGCGCGGCTTCAGGGTTCTTGGGGACCCAGTACTTC
many,TRBD2,TRBV20-1,TRBJ2-3,CSARPGLAGNTDTQYF,TGCAGTGCTAGGCCCGGACTAGCGGGGAACACAGATACGCAGTATTTT
many,-,TRBV20-1,TRBJ2-1,CSASGPPYNEQFF,TGCAGTGCTAGCGGACCGCCCTACAATGAGCAGTTCTTC
few,-,TRBV7-6,TRBJ2-5,CASRGFLNDQETQYF,TGTGCCAGCAGAGGATTTCTTAACGACCAAGAGACCCAGTACTTC
many,-,TRBV27,TRBJ2-7,CASKGVWEQYF,TGTGCCAGCAAAGGCGTGTGGGAGCAGTACTTC
many,-,TRBV5-1,TRBJ2-2,CASSLGRNTGELFF,TGCGCCAGCAGCTTGGGCAGAAACACCGGGGAGCTGTTTTTT
many,-,TRBV4-3,TRBJ1-4,CASSHQEEVHEKLFF,TGCGCCAGCAGCCACCAAGAGGAGGTTCATGAAAAACTGTTTTTT
many,-,TRBV3-1,TRBJ2-1,CATRVSGPRQAEQFF,TGTGCCACCCGAGTCTCGGGTCCCCGCCAGGCTGAGCAGTTCTTC
many,TRBD2,TRBV15,TRBJ2-1,CATSGGSGRFGNEQFF,TGTGCCACCAGCGGGGGGAGCGGGAGGTTCGGGAATGAGCAGTTCTTC
many,TRBD1,TRBV7-2,TRBJ2-5,CASSSDHRGGEETQYF,TGTGCCAGCAGCTCAGACCACAGGGGTGGTGAAGAGACCCAGTACTTC
many,-,TRBV10-3,TRBJ1-2,CAISASGHPNYGYTF,TGTGCCATCAGTGCAAGCGGACACCCCAACTATGGCTACACCTTC
many,-,TRBV12-3/TRBV12-4,TRBJ2-6,CASSSPAGSGANVLTF,TGTGCCAGCAGCTCCCCCGCAGGGTCTGGGGCCAACGTCCTGACTTTC
many,-,TRBV6-5,TRBJ1-1,CVSGGACTEAFF,TGTGTCTCGGGGGGGGCGTGCACTGAAGCTTTCTTT
many,TRBD2,TRBV6-2/TRBV6-3,TRBJ2-1,CASRKTSGSFNEQFF,TGTGCCAGCAGAAAAACTAGCGGGAGTTTCAATGAGCAGTTCTTC
many,-,TRBV12-3/TRBV12-4,TRBJ1-5,CASGSSGVNQPQHF,TGTGCCAGCGGTAGTTCAGGGGTTAATCAGCCCCAGCATTTT
-,-,TRBV7-6,TRBJ2-1,CASSGRLSNEQFF,TGTGCCAGCAGCGGGCGGCTATCCAATGAGCAGTTCTTC
many,-,TRBV12-3/TRBV12-4,TRBJ1-2,CASSPTGNYGYTF,TGTGCCAGCAGTCCCACAGGGAACTATGGCTACACCTTC
many,-,TRBV5-1,TRBJ1-1,CASSLAQKGLDTEAFF,TGCGCCAGCAGCTTGGCCCAGAAAGGCCTCGACACTGAAGCTTTCTTT
many,-,TRBV10-3,TRBJ1-2,CAITPRGPESNYGYTF,TGTGCCATCACCCCCCGGGGCCCGGAAAGTAACTATGGCTACACCTTC
few,TRBD1,TRBV6-2/TRBV6-3,TRBJ2-6,CASSYPDRGSGANVLTF,TGTGCCAGCAGTTACCCGGACAGGGGATCTGGGGCCAACGTCCTGACTTTC
many,TRBD1,TRBV4-2,TRBJ2-1,CASSQGDIGTGAYNEQFF,TGTGCCAGCAGCCAAGGGGACATCGGGACAGGGGCCTACAATGAGCAGTTCTTC